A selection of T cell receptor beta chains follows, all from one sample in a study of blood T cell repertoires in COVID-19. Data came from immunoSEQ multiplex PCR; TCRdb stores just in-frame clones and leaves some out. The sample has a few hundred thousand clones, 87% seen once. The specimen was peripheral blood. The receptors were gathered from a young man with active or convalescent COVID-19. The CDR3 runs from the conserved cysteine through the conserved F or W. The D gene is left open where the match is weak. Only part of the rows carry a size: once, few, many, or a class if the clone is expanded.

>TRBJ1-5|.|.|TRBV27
CASSAQGFLLDQPQHF
TGTGCCAGCAGTGCACAGGGTTTTCTCCTTGATCAGCCCCAGCATTTT
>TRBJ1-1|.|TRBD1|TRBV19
CASSKTGATEAFF
TGTGCCAGTAGTAAGACAGGGGCCACTGAAGCTTTCTTT
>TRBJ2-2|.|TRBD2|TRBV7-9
CASSTETGLAHGELFF
TGTGCCAGCAGCACGGAAACGGGACTAGCGCACGGGGAGCTGTTTTTT
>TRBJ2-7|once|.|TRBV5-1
CASRVRVAGYTPYEQYF
TGCGCCAGCAGGGTCAGAGTAGCTGGGTACACTCCATACGAGCAGTACTTC
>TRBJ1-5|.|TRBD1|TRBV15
CATSPGQAQTPQHF
TGTGCCACCAGCCCCGGACAGGCACAAACGCCCCAGCATTTT
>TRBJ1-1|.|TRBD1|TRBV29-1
CSVARQGLEAFF
TGCAGCGTGGCCAGACAGGGTTTAGAAGCTTTCTTT
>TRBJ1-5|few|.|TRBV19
CASSIAGNQPQHF
TGTGCCAGTAGTATAGCGGGGAATCAGCCCCAGCATTTT
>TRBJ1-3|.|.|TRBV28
CASSSRSGNTIYF
TGTGCCAGCAGTTCACGGTCAGGAAACACCATATATTTT
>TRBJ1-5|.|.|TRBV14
CASSQGGASSNQPQHF
TGTGCCAGCAGCCAGGGAGGGGCGTCTAGCAATCAGCCCCAGCATTTT
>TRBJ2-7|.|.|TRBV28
CASSFISYEQYF
TGTGCCAGCAGTTTTATTTCCTACGAGCAGTACTTC
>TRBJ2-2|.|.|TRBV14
CASSLVAPGELFF
TGTGCCAGCAGCTTAGTAGCTCCCGGGGAGCTGTTTTTT
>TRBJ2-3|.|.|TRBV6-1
CASSEWAELGDTQYF
TGTGCCAGCAGTGAATGGGCCGAGCTCGGAGATACGCAGTATTTT
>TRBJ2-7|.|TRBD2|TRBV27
CASSLSPAGASYEQYF
TGTGCCAGCAGTTTAAGCCCAGCGGGAGCATCCTACGAGCAGTACTTC
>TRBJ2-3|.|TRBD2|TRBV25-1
CASSDGGGDTDTQYF
TGTGCCAGCAGTGACGGGGGGGGTGATACAGATACGCAGTATTTT
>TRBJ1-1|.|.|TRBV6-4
CASTQTVEAFF
TGTGCCAGCACCCAGACAGTTGAAGCTTTCTTT
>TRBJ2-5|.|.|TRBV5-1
CASSSHETQYF
TGCGCCAGCAGTTCCCATGAGACCCAGTACTTC
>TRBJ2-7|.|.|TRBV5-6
CASSPDISVREQYF
TGTGCCAGCAGCCCGGACATATCAGTACGGGAGCAGTACTTC
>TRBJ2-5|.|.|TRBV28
CASTFGGETQYF
TGTGCCAGCACATTTGGGGGGGAGACCCAGTACTTC
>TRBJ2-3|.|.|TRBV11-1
CASSFHRLTVTDTQYF
TGTGCCAGCAGCTTCCATCGTCTAACGGTCACAGATACGCAGTATTTT
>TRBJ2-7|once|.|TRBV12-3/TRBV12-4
CASRARGVEQYF
TGTGCCAGCAGAGCCAGAGGTGTCGAGCAGTACTTC
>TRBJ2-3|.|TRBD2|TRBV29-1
CSVGTSGRLTDTQYF
TGCAGCGTTGGGACTAGCGGGAGACTCACAGATACGCAGTATTTT
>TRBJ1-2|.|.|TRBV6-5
CASTNTGFYGYTF
TGTGCCAGCACCAACACGGGTTTCTATGGCTACACCTTC
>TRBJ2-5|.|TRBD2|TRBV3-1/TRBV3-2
CASSQDASGQETQYF
TGTGCCAGCAGCCAAGATGCTAGCGGGCAAGAGACCCAGTACTTC
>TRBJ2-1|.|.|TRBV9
CASSTPGYNEQFF
TGTGCCAGCAGCACCCCAGGGTACAATGAGCAGTTCTTC
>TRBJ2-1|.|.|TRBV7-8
CASSPRRPDSGGVQFF
TGTGCCAGCAGTCCACGGAGGCCGGATAGCGGTGGAGTGCAGTTCTTC
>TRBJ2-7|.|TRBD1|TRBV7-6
CASSLSPPGQDESRYF
TGTGCCAGCAGCTTATCGCCCCCGGGACAGGACGAATCGCGGTACTTC
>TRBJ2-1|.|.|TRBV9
CASSPSSYNEQFF
TGTGCCAGCAGCCCCAGCTCCTACAATGAGCAGTTCTTC
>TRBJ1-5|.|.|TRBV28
CASTNRGGTGIWSNQPQHF
TGTGCCAGCACCAATAGGGGGGGAACAGGGATATGGAGCAATCAGCCCCAGCATTTT
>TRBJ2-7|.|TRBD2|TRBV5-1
CASSFGASGSMGPTYEQYF
TGCGCCAGCAGCTTTGGAGCTAGCGGGAGTATGGGTCCCACCTACGAGCAGTACTTC
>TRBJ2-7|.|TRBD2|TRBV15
CATSLGLAGSYEQYF
TGTGCCACCAGTCTTGGACTAGCGGGCTCCTACGAGCAGTACTTC
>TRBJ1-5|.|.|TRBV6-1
CASSEEGQRGNQPQHF
TGTGCCAGCAGTGAAGAAGGACAGAGGGGCAATCAGCCCCAGCATTTT
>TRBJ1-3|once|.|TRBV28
CASFDWVKMRNTIYF
TGTGCCAGCTTCGATTGGGTGAAAATGAGGAACACCATATATTTT
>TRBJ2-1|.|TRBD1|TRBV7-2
CASSFDRADYNEQFF
TGTGCCAGCAGCTTCGACAGGGCTGACTACAATGAGCAGTTCTTC
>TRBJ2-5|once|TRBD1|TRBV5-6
CASSLWGQGGETQYF
TGTGCCAGCAGCTTGTGGGGACAGGGTGGAGAGACCCAGTACTTC
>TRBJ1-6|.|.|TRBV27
CASSLVDGLPGENSPLHF
TGTGCCAGCAGTTTAGTTGACGGGCTTCCAGGGGAAAATTCACCCCTCCACTTT
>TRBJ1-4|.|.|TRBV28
CASSQVFEEKLFF
TGTGCCAGCAGTCAGGTTTTCGAGGAAAAACTGTTTTTT
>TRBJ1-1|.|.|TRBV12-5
CASGFGGNTEAFF
TGTGCTAGTGGTTTCGGAGGGAACACTGAAGCTTTCTTT
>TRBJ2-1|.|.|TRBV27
CASSRYNEQFF
TGTGCCAGCAGTCGTTACAATGAGCAGTTCTTC
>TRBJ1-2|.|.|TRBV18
CASSPSTGSMRGYTF
TGTGCCAGCTCACCATCGACAGGATCCATGAGGGGCTACACCTTC
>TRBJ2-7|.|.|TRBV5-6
CASSFISESEQYF
TGTGCCAGCAGCTTCATATCGGAGTCCGAGCAGTACTTC
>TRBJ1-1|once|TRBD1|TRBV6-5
CASSYKGQGNTEAFF
TGTGCCAGCAGTTACAAGGGACAGGGGAACACTGAAGCTTTCTTT
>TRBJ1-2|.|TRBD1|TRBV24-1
CATSDRQGASGYTF
TGTGCCACCAGTGACCGACAGGGAGCCAGTGGCTACACCTTC
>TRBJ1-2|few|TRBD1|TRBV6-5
CASSWDRNGYTF
TGTGCCAGCAGTTGGGACAGAAATGGCTACACCTTC
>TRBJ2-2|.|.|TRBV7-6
CASSLESVANTGELFF
TGTGCCAGCAGCTTAGAGAGTGTCGCGAACACCGGGGAGCTGTTTTTT
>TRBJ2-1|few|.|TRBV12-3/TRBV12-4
CASSFFNEQFF
TGTGCCAGCAGTTTCTTCAATGAGCAGTTCTTC
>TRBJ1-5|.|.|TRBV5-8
CASSLRGNQPQHF
TGTGCCAGCAGCTTACGGGGAAATCAGCCCCAGCATTTT